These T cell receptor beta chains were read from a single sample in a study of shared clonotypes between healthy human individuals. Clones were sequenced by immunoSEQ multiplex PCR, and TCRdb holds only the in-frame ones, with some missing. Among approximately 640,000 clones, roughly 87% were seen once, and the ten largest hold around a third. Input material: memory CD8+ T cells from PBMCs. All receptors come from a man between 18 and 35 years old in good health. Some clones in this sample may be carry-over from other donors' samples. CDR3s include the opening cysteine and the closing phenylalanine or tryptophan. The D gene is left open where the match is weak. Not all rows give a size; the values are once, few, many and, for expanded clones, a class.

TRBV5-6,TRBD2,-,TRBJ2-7,TGTGCCAGCAGCTCCCGACTAGCCGGAAATTACGAGCAGTACTTC,CASSSRLAGNYEQYF
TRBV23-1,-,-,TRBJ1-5,TGCGCCAGAATCCCCCGGGACAAACTTAGTCAGCCCCAGCATTTT,CARIPRDKLSQPQHF
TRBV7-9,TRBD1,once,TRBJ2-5,TGTGCCAGCAGCACGGACAGGGGGTATCTATGGGGAGAGACCCAGTACTTC,CASSTDRGYLWGETQYF
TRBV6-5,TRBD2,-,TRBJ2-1,TGTGCCAGCAGTTACTCGACTAGCGCCTACAATGAGCAGTTCTTC,CASSYSTSAYNEQFF
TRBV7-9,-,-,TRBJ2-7,TGTGCCAGCAGCGTACAGGGTTACCACGAGCAGTACTTC,CASSVQGYHEQYF
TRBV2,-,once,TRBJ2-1,TGTGCCAGCATTCCGGACCCAACCTACTACAATGAGCAGTTCTTC,CASIPDPTYYNEQFF
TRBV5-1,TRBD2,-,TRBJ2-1,TGCGCCAGCAGCACAGGACTAGCGGGAGAAGAATTGTACAATGAGCAGTTCTTC,CASSTGLAGEELYNEQFF
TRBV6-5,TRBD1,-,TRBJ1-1,TGTGCCAGCAGTCGACAGGGGGCCCGCACTGAAGCTTTCTTT,CASSRQGARTEAFF
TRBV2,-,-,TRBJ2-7,TGTGCCAGCAGCTACAAGACAGGAGGGGGTCTCGAGCAGTACTTC,CASSYKTGGGLEQYF
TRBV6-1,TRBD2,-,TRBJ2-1,TGTGCCAGCAGTGAAAATTTGGGTGGGGTTTTAGCGGGGTACAATGAGCAGTTCTTC,CASSENLGGVLAGYNEQFF
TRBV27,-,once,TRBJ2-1,TGTGCCAGCAGTTTAAACGGGATTTACAATGAGCAGTTCTTC,CASSLNGIYNEQFF
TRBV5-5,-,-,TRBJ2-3,TGTGCCAGCAGCTTGTGGGACCCTTCCAGGGATACGCAGTATTTT,CASSLWDPSRDTQYF
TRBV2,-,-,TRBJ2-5,TGTGCCAGCAGTGAATATGTCAATAGAAGGGAGACCCAGTACTTC,CASSEYVNRRETQYF
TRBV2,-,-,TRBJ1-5,TGTGCCAGCGAATTGGGGACCGGGACTCCGGAGCAGCCCCAGCATTTT,CASELGTGTPEQPQHF
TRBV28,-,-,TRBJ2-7,TGTGCCAGCAGTTTTAATTACGAGCAGTACTTC,CASSFNYEQYF
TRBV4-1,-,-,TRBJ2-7,TGCGCCAGCAGCCAGTCACCCTACGAGCAGTACTTC,CASSQSPYEQYF
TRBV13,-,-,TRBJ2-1,TGTGCCAGCAGCTTAGCGGGAGTAGGATTCTTC,CASSLAGVGFF
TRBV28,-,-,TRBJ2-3,TGTGCCAGCAATCGACGGGGGGGACAGGTCTTTTTCCCGGATACGCAGTATTTT,CASNRRGGQVFFPDTQYF
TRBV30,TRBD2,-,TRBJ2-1,TGTGCCTGGAGCCATTTGGGCGGGAGGTTCGTTGAGCAGTTCTTC,CAWSHLGGRFVEQFF
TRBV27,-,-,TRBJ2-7,TGTGCCAGCAGCCTAAGAGGGGCCTACGAGCAGTACTTC,CASSLRGAYEQYF
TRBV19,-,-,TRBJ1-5,TGTGCCAGTAGTGCCGCTGGTCAGCCCCAGCATTTT,CASSAAGQPQHF
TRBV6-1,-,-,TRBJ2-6,TGTGCCAGCGCCCTTGACAGCTCTGGGGCCAACGTCCTGACTTTC,CASALDSSGANVLTF
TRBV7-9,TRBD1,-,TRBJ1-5,TGTGCCAGCAGTTCTACGGACAGGTCCAGGCAGCCCCAGCATTTT,CASSSTDRSRQPQHF
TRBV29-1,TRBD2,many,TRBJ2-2,TGCAGCGTGAGGAGCGGGAGTTCTGACACCGGGGAGCTGTTTTTT,CSVRSGSSDTGELFF
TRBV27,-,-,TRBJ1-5,TGTGCCAGCAGTCAAGGTTCCTCTCAGCCCCAGCATTTT,CASSQGSSQPQHF
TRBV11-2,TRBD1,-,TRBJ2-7,TGTGCCAGCAGCCCACGACAGGGTCCAGGCTACGAGCAGTACTTC,CASSPRQGPGYEQYF
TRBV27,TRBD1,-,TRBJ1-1,TGTGCCAGCAGTTTATTATACACAGGGGGCTTGGATGAAGCTTTCTTT,CASSLLYTGGLDEAFF
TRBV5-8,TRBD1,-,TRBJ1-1,TGTGCCAGCCAAAACGACAGGGAACTGAACACTGAAGCTTTCTTT,CASQNDRELNTEAFF
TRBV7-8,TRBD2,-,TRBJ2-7,TGTGCCAGCAGCCTTGTAGCGGGAGGTTCCTACGAGCAGTACTTC,CASSLVAGGSYEQYF
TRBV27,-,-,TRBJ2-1,TGTGCCAGCAGTTCAGGCGGACGCTCCTACAATGAGCAGTTCTTC,CASSSGGRSYNEQFF
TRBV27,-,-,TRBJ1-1,TGTGCCAGCAGTTTAAACCCGAACACTGAAGCTTTCTTT,CASSLNPNTEAFF
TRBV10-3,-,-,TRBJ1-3,TGTGCCATCAGTGTCGAATCTGGAAACACCATATATTTT,CAISVESGNTIYF
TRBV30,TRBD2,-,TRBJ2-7,TGTGCCTGGACTAGCGGGAGCGGAGAGCAGTACTTC,CAWTSGSGEQYF
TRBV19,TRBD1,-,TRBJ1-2,TGTGCCAGCGCCGGGACAGGGGGAGCCAACTATGGCTACACCTTC,CASAGTGGANYGYTF
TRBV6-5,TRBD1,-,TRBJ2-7,TGTGCCAGCAGTTGGGACAGCCGATACGAGCAGTACTTC,CASSWDSRYEQYF
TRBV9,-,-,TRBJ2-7,TGTGCCAGCAGCATCAACCCAGGGGATAGGACCTACGAGCAGTACTTC,CASSINPGDRTYEQYF
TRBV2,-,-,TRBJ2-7,TGTGCCAGCAGTGAAGGGCTCTCCTACGAGCAGTACTTC,CASSEGLSYEQYF
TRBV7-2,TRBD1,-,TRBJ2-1,TGTGCCAGCAGCTTATGGGCAGGGGGCGGGGCTGAGCAGTTCTTC,CASSLWAGGGAEQFF
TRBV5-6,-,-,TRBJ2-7,TGTGCCAGCAGCACCGGGACGGCCGTCGATGAGCAGTACTTC,CASSTGTAVDEQYF
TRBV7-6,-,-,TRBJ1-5,TGTGCCAGCAGCTTAACTGAGGACGGTCGTCGGGCCCAGCATTTT,CASSLTEDGRRAQHF
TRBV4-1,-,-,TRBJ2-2,TGCGCCAGCAGCCAAGTACCGGGAGCGAGCACCGGGGAGCTGTTTTTT,CASSQVPGASTGELFF
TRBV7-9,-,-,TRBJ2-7,TGTGCCAGCAACGACGGGGCAGCCCTATCCTACGAGCAGTACTTC,CASNDGAALSYEQYF
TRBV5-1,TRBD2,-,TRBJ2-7,TGCGCCAGCAGCCAAACTAGCGGGAGAGCCTACGAGCAGTACTTC,CASSQTSGRAYEQYF
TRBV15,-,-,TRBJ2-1,TGTGCCACCAGCAGAGATGATGTTTCGCGGGACCGGGCTAATGAGCAGTTCTTC,CATSRDDVSRDRANEQFF
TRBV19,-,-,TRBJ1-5,TGTGCCAGTAGTAACGGACGGAATAGCAATCAGCCCCAGCATTTT,CASSNGRNSNQPQHF
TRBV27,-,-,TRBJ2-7,TGTGCCAGCAGTTTTCTGCCGAGACGGAGCTCCTACGAGCAGTACTTC,CASSFLPRRSSYEQYF
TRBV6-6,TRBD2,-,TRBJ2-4,TGTGCCAGCAGATCCCCCGGGGGGGCGAGCATTCAGTACTTC,CASRSPGGASIQYF
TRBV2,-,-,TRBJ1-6,TGTGCCAGCAGTGAATGGGCTAATTCACCCCTCCACTTT,CASSEWANSPLHF
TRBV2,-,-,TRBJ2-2,TGTGCCAGCAGTGATCGACGGCCGAACACCGGGGAGCTGTTTTTT,CASSDRRPNTGELFF
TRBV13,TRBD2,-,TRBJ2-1,TGTGCCAGCAGCTTAGTGGTAGCGGGATACAATGAGCAGTTCTTC,CASSLVVAGYNEQFF
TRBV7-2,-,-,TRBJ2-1,TGTGCCAGCAGCTTAGTGGGACTCGGGGGAAATGAGCAGTTCTTC,CASSLVGLGGNEQFF
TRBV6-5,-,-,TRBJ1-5,TGTGCCAGCAGTTACTCCCCTGATCAGCCCCAGCATTTT,CASSYSPDQPQHF
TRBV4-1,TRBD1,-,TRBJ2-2,TGCGCCAGCAGGGGGAACCTGGGACAGGGGAACACCGGGGAGCTGTTTTTT,CASRGNLGQGNTGELFF